This T cell receptor (beta chain) was sequenced for a study of identical twins. Study-wide findings and caveats: Conclusions relied on cross-sectional statistical analysis, not following the same donors.

This clonotype appeared a few times. Its antigen is as yet unknown. A universal primer binding site was introduced by template switching. The final cDNA contained unique molecular identifiers. MiXCR was run by TCRdb on the 5' RACE reads, yielding one entry per CDR3 protein. The table lists some 330,000 distinct CDR3 sequences, 8.5% to 10% of them singletons. With 0 bases clipped from V and 0 bases from J, the junction kept 16 bases outside the gene matches. The CDR3 extends over 22 amino acids. CDR1 is LNHNV and CDR2 is YYDKDF in the germline V gene (reference sequence). The material sequenced was naive T cells sorted from blood. This clonotype originated in a woman between 50 and 59 years old in good health. The rearrangement joins TRBV15 to TRBJ2-1; TRBD2 matches at 11 bases. The CDR3 sequence: CATSRDGSSGRLGSFSYNEQFF. In DNA form, the CDR3 reads TGTGCCACCAGCAGAGATGGGTCTAGCGGGAGGCTCGGTTCATTCTCCTACAATGAGCAGTTCTTC. The whole variable domain, filled in from reference TRBV15 and TRBJ2-1, reads DAMVIQNPRYQVTQFGKPVTLSCSQTLNHNVMYWYQQKSSQAPKLLFHYYDKDFNNEADTPDNFQSRRPNTSFCFLDIRSPGLGDTAMYLCATSRDGSSGRLGSFSYNEQFFGPGTRLTVL.